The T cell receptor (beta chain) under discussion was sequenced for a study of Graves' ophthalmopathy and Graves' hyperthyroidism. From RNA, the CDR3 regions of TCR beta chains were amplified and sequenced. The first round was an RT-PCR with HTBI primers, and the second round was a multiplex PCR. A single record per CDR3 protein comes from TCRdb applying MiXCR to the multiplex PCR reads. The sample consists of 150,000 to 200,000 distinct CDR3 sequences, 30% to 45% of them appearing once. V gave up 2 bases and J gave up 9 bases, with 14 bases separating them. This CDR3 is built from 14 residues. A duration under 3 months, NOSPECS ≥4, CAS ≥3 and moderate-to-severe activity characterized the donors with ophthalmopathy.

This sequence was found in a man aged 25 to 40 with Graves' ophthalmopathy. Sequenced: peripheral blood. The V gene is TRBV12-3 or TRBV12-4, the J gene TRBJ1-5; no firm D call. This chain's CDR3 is CASSLRAGGVPQHF. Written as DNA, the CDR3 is TGTGCCAGCAGTTTAAGGGCAGGAGGCGTGCCCCAGCATTTT.